The text below deals with one TCR beta chain. As processed by the authors: Nucleated cell counts were estimated from reference gene primer amplification. Using immunoSEQ multiplex PCR, the repertoire was profiled, and TCRdb retains in-frame clones only, with some absent. D and trimming come from the DNA, and the V and J calls and clone size come from that table. The data show a few hundred thousand clones, roughly nine tenths seen once. The data belong to a study of blood T cell repertoires in COVID-19. Looking at the study overall: The cDNA or gDNA used as material had been derived from T cells, B-cell-depleted T cells, or PBMCs.

The germline gives CDR1 KGHSH, CDR2 LQKENI. This CDR3 has 15 residues. The V segment lost 0 bases and the J segment 2 bases; nucleotides outside the gene matches: 4. Study members were between 18 and 89 years old and lived in 24 US regions. Sequencing used PBMCs or T cells enriched from blood (not recorded which). The rearrangement joins TRBV18 to TRBJ2-7; 7 nucleotides line up with TRBD1. The source is a woman aged 25 to 45 who had recovered from COVID-19. CDR3 protein: CASSPPTGMAYEQYF. The CDR3 DNA reads as TGTGCCAGCTCACCACCGACAGGGATGGCCTACGAGCAGTACTTC.